Presented here are 6 T cell receptor beta chains from one specimen sequenced in a study of T-cell memory formation after mild COVID-19. MiXCR, run by TCRdb on the 5' RACE reads, gives a single entry per CDR3 protein. The sample contains over 350,000 distinct CDR3 sequences, about 24% of which appear only once. The source material was PBMCs or a T cell subset sorted from them (not recorded which). The receptors were gathered from an adult woman who had mild COVID-19 (a few samples of this study predate the infection). Cell type and time point are not known.

This clonotype turned up a few times. V is TRBV5-1 and J is TRBJ1-2; 8 bases line up with TRBD1. Unmatched junction bases numbered 21, after V lost 3 bases and J lost 8 bases. From germline, CDR1 is SGHRS and CDR2 YFSETQ. This CDR3 contains 18 residues. The CDR3 here is CASSYSSGGRIDPPGYTF. The CDR3 DNA reads as TGCGCCAGCAGCTACTCCTCAGGGGGCCGAATTGACCCCCCAGGCTACACCTTC.

The chain carries TRBV23-1 and TRBJ1-5; unclear D gene. TRBV23-1 is an open reading frame whose function is uncertain. The CDR3 consists of 12 residues. The germline V and J ends were trimmed by 2 bases and 10 bases, with 9 bases remaining between them. The CDR3: CASSQPIGPQHF. The DNA for the CDR3 is TGCGCCAGCAGTCAACCTATCGGTCCCCAGCATTTT.

The chain joins TRBV9 to TRBJ2-1, with TRBD2 identical over 7 bases. After removal of 1 base from V and 4 bases from J, the junction contained 5 bases not matched to a gene. This CDR3 has 15 residues. Germline V lookup: CDR1 SGDLS, CDR2 YYNGEE. The CDR3 region is CASSVMSGAYNEQFF. CDR3 DNA: TGTGCCAGCAGCGTAATGAGCGGGGCTTACAATGAGCAGTTCTTC.

This sequence joins TRBV4-1 and TRBJ1-1, with no clear D. In germline, CDR1 is MGHRA, CDR2 YSYEKL. The CDR3 covers 12 residues. The V and J ends lost 3 bases and 2 bases respectively, with 4 bases between them. DNA for the CDR3: TGCGCCAGCAGCCAGCACAACACTGAAGCTTTCTTT. Its translation is CASSQHNTEAFF.

This clonotype was counted between two and nine times. The chain employs TRBV4-1 and TRBJ1-1; D remains unclear. Per germline, CDR1 MGHRA and CDR2 YSYEKL. Trimming took 0 bases from V and 1 from J, leaving 15 bases between them. CDR3 length: 17 amino acids. The chain's CDR3 is CASSQDQVVGGNTEAFF. The CDR3 nucleotides read TGCGCCAGCAGCCAAGATCAGGTGGTGGGCGGGAACACTGAAGCTTTCTTT.

This clonotype was seen repeatedly, ten times or more. The V and J genes are TRBV6-5 and TRBJ2-7; D is unclear. V was pared by 7 bases and J by 1 base, with 11 bases between. The CDR3 totals 13 residues. From germline, CDR1 is MNHEY and CDR2 SVGAGI. CDR3 bases: TGTGCCAGCACTGTTATAGGGTCCTACGAGCAGTACTTC. It yields the protein CASTVIGSYEQYF.